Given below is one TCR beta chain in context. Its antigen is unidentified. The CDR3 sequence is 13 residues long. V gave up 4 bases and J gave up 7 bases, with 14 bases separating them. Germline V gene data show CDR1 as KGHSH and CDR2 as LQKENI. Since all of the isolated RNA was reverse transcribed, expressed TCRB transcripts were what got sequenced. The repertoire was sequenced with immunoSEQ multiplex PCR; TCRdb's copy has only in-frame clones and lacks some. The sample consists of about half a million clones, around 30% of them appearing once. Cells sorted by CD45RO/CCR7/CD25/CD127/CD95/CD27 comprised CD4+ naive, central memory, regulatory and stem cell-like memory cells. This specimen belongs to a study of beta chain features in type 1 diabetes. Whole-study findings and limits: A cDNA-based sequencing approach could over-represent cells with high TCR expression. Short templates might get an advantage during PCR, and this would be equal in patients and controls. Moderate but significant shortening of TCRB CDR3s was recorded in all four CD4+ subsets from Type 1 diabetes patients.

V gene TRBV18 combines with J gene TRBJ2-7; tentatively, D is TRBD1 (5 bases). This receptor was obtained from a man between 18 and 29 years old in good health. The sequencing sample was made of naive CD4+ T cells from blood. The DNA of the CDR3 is TGTGCCAGCTCACTAACTTCAGGGTTAGAGCAGTACTTC. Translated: CASSLTSGLEQYF.